This T cell receptor (beta chain) was captured by sequencing in a study of molecular identifiers for immune sequencing clone quantification. The table lists this clonotype with many counts. The V gene's germline CDR1 is MNHNS and CDR2 SASEGT. The CDR3 loop spans 17 amino acids. V dropped 0 bases and J dropped 0 bases, with 9 bases sitting between them. One entry per CDR3 protein, called by TCRdb with MiXCR from the PCR reads. Of 60,000 to 70,000 distinct CDR3 sequences listed, approximately 18% were seen once; the top ten hold roughly 1.5%. The chain employs TRBV6-1 and TRBJ2-6; D remains unclear. Sequencing input: naive CD8+ T cells from blood, with Jurkat cell RNA spiked in. The subset: FACS-sorted CD8+CD4-CCR7+CD45RA+ naive T cells. The clonotype was recovered from a human donor in good health. Some libraries in this study had Jurkat cell RNA spiked in. CDR3: CASSEAVGPSGANVLTF. The DNA for the CDR3 is TGTGCCAGCAGTGAAGCAGTGGGCCCCTCTGGGGCCAACGTCCTGACTTTC.